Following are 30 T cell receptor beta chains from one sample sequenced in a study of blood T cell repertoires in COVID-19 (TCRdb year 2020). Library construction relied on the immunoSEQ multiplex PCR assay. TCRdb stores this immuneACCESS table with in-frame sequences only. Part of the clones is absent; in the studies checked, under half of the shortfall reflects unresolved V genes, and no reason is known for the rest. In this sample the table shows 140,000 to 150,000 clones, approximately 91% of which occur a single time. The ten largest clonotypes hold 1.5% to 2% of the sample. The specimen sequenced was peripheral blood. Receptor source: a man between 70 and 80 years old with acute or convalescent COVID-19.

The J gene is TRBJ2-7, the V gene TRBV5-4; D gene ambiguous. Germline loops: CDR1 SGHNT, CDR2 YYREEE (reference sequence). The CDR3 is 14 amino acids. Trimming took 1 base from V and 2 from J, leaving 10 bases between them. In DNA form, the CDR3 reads TGTGCCAGCAGCTTGTCGATACGAGCCTACGAGCAGTACTTC. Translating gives CASSLSIRAYEQYF.

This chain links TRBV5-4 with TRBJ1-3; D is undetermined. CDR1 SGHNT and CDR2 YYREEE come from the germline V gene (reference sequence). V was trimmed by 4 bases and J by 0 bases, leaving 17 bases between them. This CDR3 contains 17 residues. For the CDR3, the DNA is TGTGCCAGCAGCCCCCTGGGAGGCCACCGCTCTGGAAACACCATATATTTT. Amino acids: CASSPLGGHRSGNTIYF.

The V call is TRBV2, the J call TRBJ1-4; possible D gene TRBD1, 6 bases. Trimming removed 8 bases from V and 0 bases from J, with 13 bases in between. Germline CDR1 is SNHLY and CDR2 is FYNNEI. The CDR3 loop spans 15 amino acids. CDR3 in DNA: TGTGCCAGCTGTAGAAGACAGGCAACTAATGAAAAACTGTTTTTT. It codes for CASCRRQATNEKLFF.

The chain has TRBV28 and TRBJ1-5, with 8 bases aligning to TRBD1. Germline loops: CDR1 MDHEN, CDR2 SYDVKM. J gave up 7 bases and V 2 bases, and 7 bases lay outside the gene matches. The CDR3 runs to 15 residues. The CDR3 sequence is CASSLGLRGQQPQHF. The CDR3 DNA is TGTGCCAGCAGTTTAGGACTCAGGGGGCAGCAGCCCCAGCATTTT.

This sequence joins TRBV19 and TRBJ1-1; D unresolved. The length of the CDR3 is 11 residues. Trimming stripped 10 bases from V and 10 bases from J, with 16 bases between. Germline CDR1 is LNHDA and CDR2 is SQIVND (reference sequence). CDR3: CAIHGRLRAFF. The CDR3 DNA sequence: TGTGCCATTCACGGGAGACTTAGAGCTTTCTTT.

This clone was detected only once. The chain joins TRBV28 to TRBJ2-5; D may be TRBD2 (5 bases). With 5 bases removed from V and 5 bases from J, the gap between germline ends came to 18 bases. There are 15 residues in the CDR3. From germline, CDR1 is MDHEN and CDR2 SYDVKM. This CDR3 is CASSRALDLFETQYF. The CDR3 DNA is TGTGCCAGCAGTCGGGCACTAGACCTCTTCGAGACCCAGTACTTC.

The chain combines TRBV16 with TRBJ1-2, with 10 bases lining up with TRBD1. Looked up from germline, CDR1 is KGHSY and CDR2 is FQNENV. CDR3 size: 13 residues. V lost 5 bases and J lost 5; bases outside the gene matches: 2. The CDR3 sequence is CASSGDRGYGYTF. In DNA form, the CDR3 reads TGTGCCAGCAGCGGGGACAGGGGATATGGCTACACCTTC.

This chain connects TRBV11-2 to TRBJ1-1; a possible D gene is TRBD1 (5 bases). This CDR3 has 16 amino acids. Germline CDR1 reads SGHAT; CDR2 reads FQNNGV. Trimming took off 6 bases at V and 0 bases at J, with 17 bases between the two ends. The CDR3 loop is CASRQTAGSMNTEAFF. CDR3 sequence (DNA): TGTGCCAGCAGACAAACTGCAGGGTCCATGAACACTGAAGCTTTCTTT. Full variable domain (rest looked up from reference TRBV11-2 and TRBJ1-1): EAGVAQSPRYKIIEKRQSVAFWCNPISGHATLYWYQQILGQGPKLLIQFQNNGVVDDSQLPKDRFSAERLKGVDSTLKIQPAKLEDSAVYLCASRQTAGSMNTEAFFGQGTRLTVV.

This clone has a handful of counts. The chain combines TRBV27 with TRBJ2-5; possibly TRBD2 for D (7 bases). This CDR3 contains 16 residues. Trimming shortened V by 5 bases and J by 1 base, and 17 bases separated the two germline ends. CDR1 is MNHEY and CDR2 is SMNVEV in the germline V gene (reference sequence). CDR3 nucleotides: TGTGCCAGCAGTAATCGGGGGGCCTTACTCCAAGAGACCCAGTACTTC. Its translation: CASSNRGALLQETQYF.

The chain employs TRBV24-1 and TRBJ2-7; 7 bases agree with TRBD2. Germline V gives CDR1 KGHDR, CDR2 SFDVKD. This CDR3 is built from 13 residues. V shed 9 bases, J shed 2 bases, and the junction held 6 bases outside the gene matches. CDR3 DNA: TGTGCCACCCAAGGAAGCGGGACCTACGAGCAGTACTTC. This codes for CATQGSGTYEQYF.

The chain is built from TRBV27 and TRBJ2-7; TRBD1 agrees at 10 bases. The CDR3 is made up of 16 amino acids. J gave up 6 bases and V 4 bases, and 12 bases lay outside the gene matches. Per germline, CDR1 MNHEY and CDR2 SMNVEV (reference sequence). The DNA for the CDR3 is TGTGCCAGCAGTTCTCATTTTTCCGGGACAGGGGCCGAGCAGTACTTC. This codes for CASSSHFSGTGAEQYF.

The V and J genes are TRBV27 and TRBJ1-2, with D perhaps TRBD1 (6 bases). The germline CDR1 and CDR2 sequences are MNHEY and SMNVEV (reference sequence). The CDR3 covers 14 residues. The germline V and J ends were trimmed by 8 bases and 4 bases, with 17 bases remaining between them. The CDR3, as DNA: TGTGCCAGCCGCCTATCAGGGGCGGGCTATGGCTACACCTTC. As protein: CASRLSGAGYGYTF.

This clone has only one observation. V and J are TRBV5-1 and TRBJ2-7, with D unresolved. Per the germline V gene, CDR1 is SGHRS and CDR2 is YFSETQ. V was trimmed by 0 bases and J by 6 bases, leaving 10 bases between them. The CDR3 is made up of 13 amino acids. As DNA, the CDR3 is TGCGCCAGCAGCTTGGAATCTGGCGGCGAGCAGTACTTC. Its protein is CASSLESGGEQYF.

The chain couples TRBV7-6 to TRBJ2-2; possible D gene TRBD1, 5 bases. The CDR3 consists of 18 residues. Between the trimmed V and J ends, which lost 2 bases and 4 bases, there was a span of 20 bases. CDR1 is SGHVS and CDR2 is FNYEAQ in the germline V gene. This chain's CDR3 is CASSLRGSDGRGTGELFF. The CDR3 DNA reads TGTGCCAGCAGCTTAAGGGGCTCTGACGGGCGAGGCACCGGGGAGCTGTTTTTT.

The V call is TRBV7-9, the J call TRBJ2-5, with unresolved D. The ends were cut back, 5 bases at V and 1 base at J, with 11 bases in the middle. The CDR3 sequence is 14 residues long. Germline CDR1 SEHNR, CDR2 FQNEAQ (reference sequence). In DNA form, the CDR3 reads TGTGCCAGCAGCCCCCACAGACCCCAAGAGACCCAGTACTTC. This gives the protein CASSPHRPQETQYF.

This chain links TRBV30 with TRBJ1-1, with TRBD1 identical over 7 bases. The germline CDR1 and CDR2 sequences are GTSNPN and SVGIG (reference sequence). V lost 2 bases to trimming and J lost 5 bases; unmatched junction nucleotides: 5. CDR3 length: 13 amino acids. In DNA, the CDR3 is TGTGCCTGGAGTAGACAGGGTGTAACTGAAGCTTTCTTT. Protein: CAWSRQGVTEAFF. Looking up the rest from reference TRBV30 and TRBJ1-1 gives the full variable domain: SQTIHQWPATLVQPVGSPLSLECTVEGTSNPNLYWYRQAAGRGLQLLFYSVGIGQISSEVPQNLSASRPQDRQFILSSKKLLLSDSGFYLCAWSRQGVTEAFFGQGTRLTVV.

CDR3 nucleotide sequence: TGTGCCAGCAGTTTTCAATTGAACACTGAAGCTTTCTTT. Its translation is CASSFQLNTEAFF. The J gene is TRBJ1-1, the V gene TRBV6-4; no clear D. CDR1 is MRHNA and CDR2 is SNTAGT in the germline V gene. Trimming removed 5 bases at V and 0 bases at J, with 7 bases between. This CDR3 is 13 amino acids long.

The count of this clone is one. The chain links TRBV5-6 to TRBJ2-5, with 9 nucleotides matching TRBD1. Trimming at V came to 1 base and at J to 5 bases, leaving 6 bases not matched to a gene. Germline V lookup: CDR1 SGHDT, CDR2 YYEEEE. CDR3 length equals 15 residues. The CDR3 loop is CASSLPGQGRETQYF. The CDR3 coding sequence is TGTGCCAGCAGCTTGCCGGGACAGGGACGGGAGACCCAGTACTTC.

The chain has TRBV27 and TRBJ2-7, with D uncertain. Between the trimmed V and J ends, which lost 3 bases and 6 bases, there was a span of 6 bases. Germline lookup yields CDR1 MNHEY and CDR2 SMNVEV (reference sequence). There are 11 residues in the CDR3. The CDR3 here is CASSFRAEQYF. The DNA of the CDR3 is TGTGCCAGCAGTTTCCGCGCCGAGCAGTACTTC.

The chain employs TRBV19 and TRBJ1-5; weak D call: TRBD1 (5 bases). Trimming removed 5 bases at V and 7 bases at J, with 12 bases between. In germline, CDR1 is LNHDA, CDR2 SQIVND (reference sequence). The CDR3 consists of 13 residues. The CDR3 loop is CASSVQEKQPQHF. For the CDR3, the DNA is TGTGCCAGTAGTGTACAGGAAAAGCAGCCCCAGCATTTT.

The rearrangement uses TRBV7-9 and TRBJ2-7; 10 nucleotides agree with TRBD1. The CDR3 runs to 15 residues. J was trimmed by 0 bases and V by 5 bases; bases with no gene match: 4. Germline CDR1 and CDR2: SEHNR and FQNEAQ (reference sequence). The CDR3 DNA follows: TGTGCCAGCAGCCCCAGGGACAGGGGCTCCTACGAGCAGTACTTC. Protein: CASSPRDRGSYEQYF. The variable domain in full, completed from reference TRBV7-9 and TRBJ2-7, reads DTGVSQNPRHKITKRGQNVTFRCDPISEHNRLYWYRQTLGQGPEFLTYFQNEAQLEKSRLLSDRFSAERPKGSFSTLEIQRTEQGDSAMYLCASSPRDRGSYEQYFGPGTRLTVT.

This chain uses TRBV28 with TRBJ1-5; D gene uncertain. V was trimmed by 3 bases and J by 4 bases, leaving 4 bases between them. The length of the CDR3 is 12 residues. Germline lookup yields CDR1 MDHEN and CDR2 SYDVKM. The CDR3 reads CASSFGNQPQHF. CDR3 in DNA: TGTGCCAGCAGTTTCGGGAATCAGCCCCAGCATTTT.

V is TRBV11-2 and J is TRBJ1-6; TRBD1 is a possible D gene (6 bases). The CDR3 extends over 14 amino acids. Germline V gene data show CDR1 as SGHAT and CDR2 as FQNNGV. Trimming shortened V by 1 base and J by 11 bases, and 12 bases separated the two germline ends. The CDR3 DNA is TGTGCCAGCAGCTTAGCTCAGGGGCTGACACCCCTCCACTTT. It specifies CASSLAQGLTPLHF.

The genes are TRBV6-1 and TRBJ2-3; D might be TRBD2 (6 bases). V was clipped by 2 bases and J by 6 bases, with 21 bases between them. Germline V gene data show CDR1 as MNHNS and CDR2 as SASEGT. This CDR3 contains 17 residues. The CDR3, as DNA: TGTGCCAGCAGTGAATATTTCCTCGAAGGACGGGGGGATACGCAGTATTTT. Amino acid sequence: CASSEYFLEGRGDTQYF.

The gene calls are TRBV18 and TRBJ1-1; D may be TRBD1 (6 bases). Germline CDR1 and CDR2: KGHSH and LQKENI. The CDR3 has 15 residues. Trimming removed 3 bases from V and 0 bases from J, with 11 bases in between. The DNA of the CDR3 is TGTGCCAGCTCACCCGATACAGGGATGAACACTGAAGCTTTCTTT. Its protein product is CASSPDTGMNTEAFF.

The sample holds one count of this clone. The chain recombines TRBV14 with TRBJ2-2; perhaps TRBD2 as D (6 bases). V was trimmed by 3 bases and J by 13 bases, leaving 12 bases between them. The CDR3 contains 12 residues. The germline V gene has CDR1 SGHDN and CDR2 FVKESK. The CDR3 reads CASSHPGLPLFF. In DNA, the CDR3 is TGTGCCAGCAGCCATCCGGGACTCCCGCTGTTTTTT.

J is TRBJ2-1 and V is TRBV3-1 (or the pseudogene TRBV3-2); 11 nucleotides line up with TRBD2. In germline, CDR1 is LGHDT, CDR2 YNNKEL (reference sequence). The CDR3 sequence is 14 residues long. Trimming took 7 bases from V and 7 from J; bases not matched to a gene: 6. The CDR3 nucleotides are TGTGCCAGCACCCTTAGCGGGGGGGCAAATGAGCAGTTCTTC. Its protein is CASTLSGGANEQFF.

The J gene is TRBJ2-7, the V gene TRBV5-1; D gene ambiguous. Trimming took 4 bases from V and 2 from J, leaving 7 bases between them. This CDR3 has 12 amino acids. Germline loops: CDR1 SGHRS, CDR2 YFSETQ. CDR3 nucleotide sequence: TGCGCCAGCAGCCACGGAGCCTACGAGCAGTACTTC. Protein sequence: CASSHGAYEQYF.

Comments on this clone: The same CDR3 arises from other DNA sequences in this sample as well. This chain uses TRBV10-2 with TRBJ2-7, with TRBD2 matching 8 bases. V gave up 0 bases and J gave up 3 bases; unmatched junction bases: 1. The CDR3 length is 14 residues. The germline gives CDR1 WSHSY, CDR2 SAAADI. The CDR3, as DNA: TGCGCCAGCAGTGAGTCAACTAGCGGCTACGAGCAGTACTTC. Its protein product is CASSESTSGYEQYF.

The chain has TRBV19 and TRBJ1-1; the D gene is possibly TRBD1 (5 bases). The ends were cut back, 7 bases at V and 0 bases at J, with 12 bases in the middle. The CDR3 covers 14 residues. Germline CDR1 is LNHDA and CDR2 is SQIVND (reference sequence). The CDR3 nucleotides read TGTGCCAGTACTAAGGGGCAGGTGAACACTGAAGCTTTCTTT. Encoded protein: CASTKGQVNTEAFF.